This TCR beta chain was found in a study of blood T cell repertoires in COVID-19 (dated by TCRdb to the early 2020s). At the level of the whole study: Samples covering the acute and convalescent phases of COVID-19 were provided by collaborators in the United States, Italy and Spain. The material from the prospective study consisted of cDNA or gDNA derived from T cells, B-cell-depleted T cells, or PBMCs. The dataset comprised deeply sampled blood TCRbeta repertoires from subjects exposed to, actively infected with, or recovered from COVID-19. The repertoires were made available in a free public database intended to serve as a resource for research on the immune response to SARS-CoV-2. Samples were obtained from the ongoing ImmuneRACE study (first 160 participants) and from about 1,300 subjects provided by 6 global collaborators. Nearly every sample came with metadata listing a de-identified subject ID, COVID-19 status, age in years and sex. Where available, HLA class I and class II types were obtained from metadata supplied by the sample provider rather than from assay-based typing. On the study overall, not on this receptor specifically: Clinical and demographic metadata were provided uncurated, with the amount varying by source and participant.

Whole blood was collected in K2EDTA tubes by collaborating institutions according to the institutions' own protocols. Collaborator samples were shipped for TCRbeta analysis as frozen whole blood, isolated PBMCs, or DNA extracted from either sample type. TCRbeta CDR3 regions were amplified from genomic DNA by means of the immunoSEQ Assay, a bias-controlled multiplex PCR. For the original study's pipeline: The number of nucleated cells in each sample was estimated by amplification of reference gene primers within the assay. Sequence reads were collapsed and filtered to measure the absolute abundance of every unique TCRbeta CDR3 rearrangement. For each sample, productive Simpson clonality was calculated by taking the square root of Simpson's diversity index across productive rearrangements. TCRdb stores this immuneACCESS table with in-frame sequences only. Part of the clones is absent; in the studies checked, under half of the shortfall reflects unresolved V genes, and no reason is known for the rest. For V, J and clone size, that table is used; D and trimming come from the DNA. The sample contains approximately 21,000 clones, 65% to 90% of them found a single time. 15% to 20% of the sample is taken by the ten largest.

Spanning cysteine to phenylalanine, the CDR3 consists of 15 amino acids. Of the read, only the CDR3 DNA is kept; its 45 bases are in frame from base 1. Between the V and J ends, shortened by 0 bases and 0 bases respectively, the junction contains 9 bases. Per the germline V gene, LGHNA is the CDR1 and YSLEER is the CDR2. This clone was found a few times. Its antigen is unknown. Per-base quality was not reported, and no clone a single base away is much larger than it. The source material was peripheral blood. The chain joins TRBV4-3 to TRBJ2-7; a tentative D match to TRBD2 spans 5 bases. The receptor was derived from a human donor with acute or convalescent COVID-19. The donor label of this sample is uncertain. The nucleotide sequence reads TGCGCCAGCAGCCAAGAGGGGAGTAGCTCCTACGAGCAGTACTTC. Its protein reads: CASSQEGSSSYEQYF.